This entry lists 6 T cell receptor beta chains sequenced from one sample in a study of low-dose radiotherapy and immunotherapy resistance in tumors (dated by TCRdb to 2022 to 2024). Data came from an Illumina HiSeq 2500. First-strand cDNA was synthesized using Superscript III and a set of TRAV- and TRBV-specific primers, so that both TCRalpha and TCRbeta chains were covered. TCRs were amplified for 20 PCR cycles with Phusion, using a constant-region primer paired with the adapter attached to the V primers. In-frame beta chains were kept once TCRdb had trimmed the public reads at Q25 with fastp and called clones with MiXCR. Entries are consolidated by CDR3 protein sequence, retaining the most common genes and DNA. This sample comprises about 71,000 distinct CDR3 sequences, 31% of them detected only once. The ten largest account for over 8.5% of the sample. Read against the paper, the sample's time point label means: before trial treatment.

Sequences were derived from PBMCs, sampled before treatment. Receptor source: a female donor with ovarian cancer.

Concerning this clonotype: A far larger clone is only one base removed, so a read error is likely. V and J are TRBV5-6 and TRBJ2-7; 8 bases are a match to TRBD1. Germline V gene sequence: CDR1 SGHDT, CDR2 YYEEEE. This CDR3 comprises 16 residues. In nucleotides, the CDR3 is TGTGCCAACAGCCCTCCGGGACAGGCCCACTCCTACGAGCAGTACTTC. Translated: CANSPPGQAHSYEQYF.

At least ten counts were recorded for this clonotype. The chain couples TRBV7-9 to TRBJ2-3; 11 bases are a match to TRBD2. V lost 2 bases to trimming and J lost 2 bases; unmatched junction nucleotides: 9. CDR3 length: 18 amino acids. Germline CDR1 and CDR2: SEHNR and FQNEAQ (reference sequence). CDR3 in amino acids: CASSLPPRLAGTTDTQYF. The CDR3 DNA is TGTGCCAGCAGCTTACCGCCTCGACTAGCGGGGACCACAGATACGCAGTATTTT.

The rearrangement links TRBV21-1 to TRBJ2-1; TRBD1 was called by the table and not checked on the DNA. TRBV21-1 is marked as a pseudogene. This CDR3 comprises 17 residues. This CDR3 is CASSKASGASSYNEQFF. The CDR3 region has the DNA TGTGCCAGCAGCAAAGCTTCGGGGGCGAGCTCCTACAATGAGCAGTTCTTC.

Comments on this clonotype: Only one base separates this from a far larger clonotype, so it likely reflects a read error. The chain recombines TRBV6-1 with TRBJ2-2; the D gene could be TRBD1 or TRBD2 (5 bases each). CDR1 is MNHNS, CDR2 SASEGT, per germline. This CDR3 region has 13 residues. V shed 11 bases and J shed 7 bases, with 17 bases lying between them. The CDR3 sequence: CAARGDRVGELFF. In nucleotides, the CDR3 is TGTGCCGCCCGAGGGGATCGGGTCGGGGAGCTGTTTTTT.

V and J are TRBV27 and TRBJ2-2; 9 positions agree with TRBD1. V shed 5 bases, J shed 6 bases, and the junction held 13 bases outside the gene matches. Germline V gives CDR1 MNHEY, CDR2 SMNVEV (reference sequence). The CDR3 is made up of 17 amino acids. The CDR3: CASSGLGHGTGSGELFF. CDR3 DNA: TGTGCCAGCAGTGGGTTGGGGCACGGGACAGGGTCCGGGGAGCTGTTTTTT.

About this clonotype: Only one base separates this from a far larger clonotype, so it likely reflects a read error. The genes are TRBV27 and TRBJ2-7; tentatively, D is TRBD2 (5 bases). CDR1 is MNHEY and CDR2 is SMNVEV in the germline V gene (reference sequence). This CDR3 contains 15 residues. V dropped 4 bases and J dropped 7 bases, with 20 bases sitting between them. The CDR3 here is CASSSPGGSYNEQYF. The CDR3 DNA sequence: TGTGCCAGCAGTTCCCCTGGCGGGTCCTACAATGAGCAGTACTTC.